This T cell receptor beta chain originates from a study of CD8 T cells in Susac syndrome. CDR1 LNHNV and CDR2 YYDKDF come from the germline V gene (reference sequence). The junction had 12 bases not matched to a gene; V was cut back by 2 bases and J by 2 bases. CDR3 size: 17 residues. An amount of RNA that ranged from roughly 0.45 to 1 ug was reverse transcribed with random hexamers. In TCRdb, the immunoSEQ multiplex PCR reads were re-called with MiXCR into one record per CDR3 protein. The table has approximately 280,000 distinct CDR3 sequences, approximately 85% seen once; the top ten hold over 0.1%.

The clonotype was recovered from a human donor with multiple sclerosis. V is TRBV15 and J is TRBJ2-7, with TRBD2 identical over 7 bases. Sequencing used CD8+ T cells from PBMCs. This CDR3 reads CATSRYGGVGDPYEQYF. The CDR3, as DNA: TGTGCCACCAGCAGATATGGGGGGGTTGGGGACCCCTACGAGCAGTACTTC.